This entry describes one TCR beta chain. Its matching antigen is unknown. These data come from a study of T cells after yellow fever vaccination. Study-wide results and caveats: From the bulk population, abundant clonotypes could contaminate and appear within FACS-sorted repertoires. The booster saw the reappearance of most primary-vaccination clones (96% CD4, 88% CD8). There was a small share of clonotypes that showed up in both the CD4 and CD8 compartments.

The study made its TCR cDNA through 5'RACE template switching. That step introduced a universal primer site along with UMIs. One entry per CDR3 protein, called by TCRdb with MiXCR from the 5' RACE reads. This table holds 60,000 to 85,000 distinct CDR3 sequences, around 7% found once. The CDR3 is made up of 12 amino acids. V dropped 3 bases and J dropped 5 bases, with 6 bases sitting between them. Germline V lookup: CDR1 SEHNR, CDR2 FQNEAQ (reference sequence). The TCR originated in a man between 18 and 35 years old who received the YFV17D yellow fever vaccine. The chain carries TRBV7-9 and TRBJ2-3; D is unresolved. This specimen was CD8+ T cells sorted from PBMCs, taken approximately 47 days after the first yellow fever vaccination. CDR3 region: CASSFWGDTQYF. CDR3 DNA sequence: TGTGCCAGCAGCTTCTGGGGAGATACGCAGTATTTT.